This T cell receptor (beta chain) emerged from a study of shared clonotypes between healthy human individuals. The naive CD8 fraction comprised CD45RO-negative cells positively selected for CCR7 and excluded terminally differentiated effector memory CD45RA+ cells. About this clone itself: Its antigen remains unidentified.

Libraries were prepared by immunoSEQ multiplex PCR; TCRdb keeps only in-frame clonotypes and omits some of them. The sample lists some 2.1 million clones, about 95% occurring once. Study conclusions and caveats: Even with large depth, rarefaction showed that sorted-subset sequencing was incomplete.

V lost 0 bases to trimming and J lost 1 base; unmatched junction nucleotides: 6. Germline V lookup: CDR1 LGHNA, CDR2 YSLEER. This CDR3 spans 17 amino acids. This sequence was found in a man between 18 and 35 years old in good health. The sample comprised naive CD8+ T cells sorted from blood. The chain couples TRBV4-3 to TRBJ2-7, with TRBD2 matching 10 bases. CDR3 region: CASSQDLGLAVSYEQYF. CDR3 bases: TGCGCCAGCAGCCAAGATCTAGGACTAGCGGTTTCCTACGAGCAGTACTTC.